This TCR beta chain was observed in a study of blood T cell repertoires in COVID-19 (dated by TCRdb to about 2020). Describing the broader study: Samples covering the acute and convalescent phases of COVID-19 were provided by collaborators in the United States, Italy and Spain. Subjects who had been exposed to COVID-19, were actively infected with it, or had recovered from it provided the deeply sampled blood TCRbeta repertoires that made up the dataset. Where available, HLA class I and class II types were taken from metadata supplied by the sample provider and were not determined by assay-based typing. The samples were drawn from two sources: the first 160 participants of the ongoing ImmuneRACE study, and 1,000 to 1,500 subjects contributed by 6 global collaborators. The sample metadata nearly always contained a de-identified subject ID, COVID-19 status, age in years and sex. The repertoires were released in a freely available public database meant as a resource for research on the immune response to SARS-CoV-2. The material from the prospective study consisted of cDNA or gDNA derived from T cells, B-cell-depleted T cells, or PBMCs.

For CDR1 and CDR2, the germline V gene lists MNHNS and SASEGT. Between the V and J ends, shortened by 2 bases and 3 bases respectively, the junction contains 13 bases. The CDR3 sequence holds 15 residues, the cysteine and phenylalanine included. Only the CDR3 part of the read is kept: 45 bases, read in frame from the first base. Worth noting for this clone: This clone's antigen is unknown. No clone much larger than this one lies a single base away; base qualities are absent.

Samples from volunteer blood donors who had recovered from COVID-19 were contributed by a second Seattle source. The collaborating institutions used their own protocols to collect whole blood in K2EDTA tubes. Collaborator samples were shipped for TCRbeta analysis as frozen whole blood, isolated PBMCs, or DNA extracted from either sample type. TCRbeta CDR3 regions were amplified from genomic DNA using the immunoSEQ Assay, a bias-controlled multiplex PCR. The authors processed their data as follows. Nucleated cell counts per sample were estimated from amplification of reference gene primers within the assay. To quantify the absolute abundance of each unique TCRbeta CDR3 rearrangement, sequence reads were collapsed and filtered. For each sample, productive Simpson clonality was calculated by taking the square root of Simpson's diversity index across productive rearrangements. In TCRdb, the immuneACCESS table is reduced to in-frame sequences with V and J assigned. These tables do not hold every clone; where another copy was compared, an unresolved V gene accounts for under half, and the others remain unexplained. That table gives V, J and clone size, and the DNA gave D and trimming. This sample is represented by under 250,000 clones; roughly 86% of them were singletons. The top ten constitute 1.5% to 2% of the sample.

General findings and caveats noted by the study authors: The amount of clinical and demographic metadata varied by source and participant and was provided uncurated.

This receptor was obtained from a woman aged 55-69 years who had recovered from COVID-19. The material sequenced was peripheral blood. The sequence links TRBV6-1 to TRBJ1-1; the D segment cannot be called with confidence. DNA sequence: TGTGCCAGCAGTGAATATTGGGCAGTTTACACTGAAGCTTTCTTT. Translated, this gives CASSEYWAVYTEAFF.